This section outlines one T cell receptor beta chain sequence together with its context. Germline lookup yields CDR1 LNHDA and CDR2 SQIVND (reference sequence). This CDR3 comprises 16 residues. The V end lost 1 base, the J end lost 0 bases, and 11 bases lay between the germline ends. These data belong to a study of blood T cell repertoires in COVID-19. Turning to the study itself: The cDNA or gDNA used as material had been derived from T cells, B-cell-depleted T cells, or PBMCs.

The repertoire was sequenced with immunoSEQ multiplex PCR; TCRdb's copy has only in-frame clones and lacks some. The sample holds tens of thousands of clones, about 88% seen once. The sample comprised peripheral blood. This rearrangement joins TRBV19 to TRBJ2-3, with TRBD2 as a possible D gene (6 bases). This receptor was obtained from a man in his sixties or seventies with acute or convalescent COVID-19. For the CDR3, the DNA is TGTGCCAGTAGTATAGGGGCGGGAACTAGCACAGATACGCAGTATTTT. It specifies CASSIGAGTSTDTQYF.